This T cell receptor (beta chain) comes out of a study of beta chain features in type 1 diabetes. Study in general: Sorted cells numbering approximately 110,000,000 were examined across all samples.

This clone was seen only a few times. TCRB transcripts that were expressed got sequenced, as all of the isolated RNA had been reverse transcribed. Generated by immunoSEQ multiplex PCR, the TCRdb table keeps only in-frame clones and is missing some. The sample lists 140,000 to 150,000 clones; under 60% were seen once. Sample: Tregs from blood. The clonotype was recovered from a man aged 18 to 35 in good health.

The CDR3 DNA reads TGTGCCAGTACGCCGCGGCGTCCTAGGGGGACCGGGGAGCTGTTTTTT. This encodes CASTPRRPRGTGELFF. J is TRBJ2-2 and V is TRBV28; a possible D gene is TRBD1 (6 bases). Germline assignment: CDR1 MDHEN and CDR2 SYDVKM. The CDR3 contains 16 residues. Trimming took off 9 bases at V and 5 bases at J, with 22 bases between the two ends.